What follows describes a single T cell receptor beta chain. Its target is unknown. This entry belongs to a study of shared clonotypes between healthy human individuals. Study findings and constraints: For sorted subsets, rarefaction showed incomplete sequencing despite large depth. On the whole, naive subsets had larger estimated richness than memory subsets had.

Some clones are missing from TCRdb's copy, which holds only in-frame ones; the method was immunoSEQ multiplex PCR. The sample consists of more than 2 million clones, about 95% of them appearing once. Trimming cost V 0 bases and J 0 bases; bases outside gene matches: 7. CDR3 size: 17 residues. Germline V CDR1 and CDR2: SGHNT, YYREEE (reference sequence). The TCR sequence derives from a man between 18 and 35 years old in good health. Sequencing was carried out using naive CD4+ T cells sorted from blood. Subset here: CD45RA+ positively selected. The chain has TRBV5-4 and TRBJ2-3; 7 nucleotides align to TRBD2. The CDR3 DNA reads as TGTGCCAGCAGCTTGGGCGGGAGTAGGTCAAGCACAGATACGCAGTATTTT. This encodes CASSLGGSRSSTDTQYF.